Each of the 25 T cell receptor beta chains below was sequenced from the same sample in a study of cytomegalovirus exposure and HLA in healthy donors. With 60 Vbeta and 13 Jbeta primers, the PCR was carried out. Only in-frame clones appear in the TCRdb table, and some are missing; sequencing was by immunoSEQ multiplex PCR. The data hold 90,000 to 110,000 clones, with 69% observed a single time. Specimen: PBMCs. These receptors all stem from a man aged 25-45 years in good health and CMV-seronegative.

The rearrangement uses TRBV27 and TRBJ1-1; 10 bases align to TRBD1. The CDR3 contains 13 residues. Per the germline V gene, CDR1 is MNHEY and CDR2 is SMNVEV (reference sequence). V trimming: 3 bases; J trimming: 11 bases; junction bases outside the gene matches: 6. The CDR3 here is CASSLGDRGLAFF. DNA for the CDR3: TGTGCCAGCAGTTTGGGGGACAGGGGTTTGGCTTTCTTT.

This clone appeared a few times. The rearrangement joins TRBV6-6 to TRBJ2-1; D is ambiguous. Deletions cut 0 bases from V and 4 bases from J, with 4 bases between. Per the germline V gene, CDR1 is MNHNY and CDR2 is SVGAGI (reference sequence). This CDR3 is built from 13 residues. CDR3 protein: CASSYSAYNEQFF. CDR3 nucleotide sequence: TGTGCCAGCAGTTACTCGGCTTACAATGAGCAGTTCTTC.

The chain joins TRBV7-9 to TRBJ2-1; 9 bases fit TRBD2. V lost 3 bases to trimming and J lost 3 bases; unmatched junction nucleotides: 6. Germline-derived CDR1 and CDR2 are SEHNR and FQNEAQ (reference sequence). The CDR3 extends over 16 amino acids. The CDR3 DNA reads as TGTGCCAGCAGCTTGGGGACTAGCCCATTCTACAATGAGCAGTTCTTC. It is translated as CASSLGTSPFYNEQFF.

The chain is built from TRBV25-1 and TRBJ2-7; D unresolved. Trimming took 0 bases from V and 6 from J, leaving 6 bases between them. This CDR3 is 12 amino acids long. The germline V gene encodes CDR1 MGHDK and CDR2 SYGVNS. Written as DNA, the CDR3 is TGTGCCAGCAGTGAATATCTGTCCGAGCAGTACTTC. Its translation: CASSEYLSEQYF.

The J gene is TRBJ1-5, the V gene TRBV6-1; TRBD1 matches at 7 bases. This CDR3 is 14 amino acids long. CDR1 is MNHNS, CDR2 SASEGT, per germline. Losses at the gene ends were 5 bases for V and 8 bases for J; bases not matched to a gene: 9. CDR3 DNA: TGTGCCAGCAGTAGGGAGGCAGGGGGAGAGCCCCAGCATTTT. Its protein product is CASSREAGGEPQHF.

The V gene is TRBV21-1, the J gene TRBJ2-1; the table calls TRBD1, which could not be checked here. TRBV21-1 is recorded as a pseudogene. The CDR3 extends over 21 amino acids. CDR3 nucleotide sequence: TGTGCCAGCAGCAACCTCATTTGGCCCTTTACGACAGGGTCCATCTACAATGAGCAGTTCTTC. Translated: CASSNLIWPFTTGSIYNEQFF.

This clone was recorded once. V and J are TRBV2 and TRBJ2-1, with a weak D call TRBD2 (5 bases). Germline CDR1 reads SNHLY; CDR2 reads FYNNEI. This CDR3 is built from 15 residues. V was pared by 0 bases and J by 5 bases, with 11 bases between. The CDR3 nucleotides are TGTGCCAGCAGTGAAGCTCGCGGACTTAACAATGAGCAGTTCTTC. Protein: CASSEARGLNNEQFF.

The table lists this clone with a count of one. The chain couples TRBV5-1 to TRBJ1-2; 8 bases are a match to TRBD1. J lost 3 bases, V lost 4 bases, and 5 bases had no gene match. Germline V gives CDR1 SGHRS, CDR2 YFSETQ. The CDR3 length is 14 residues. DNA for the CDR3: TGCGCCAGCAGCCTAATGACAGGGGACTATGGCTACACCTTC. Translating gives CASSLMTGDYGYTF. Supplemented by reference TRBV5-1 and TRBJ1-2, the full variable domain reads KAGVTQTPRYLIKTRGQQVTLSCSPISGHRSVSWYQQTPGQGLQFLFEYFSETQRNKGNFPGRFSGRQFSNSRSEMNVSTLELGDSALYLCASSLMTGDYGYTFGSGTRLTVV.

The chain recombines TRBV21-1 with TRBJ2-1; the DNA was not compared with TRBD1, the D call given in the table. TRBV21-1 is tagged as a pseudogene. The CDR3 extends over 14 amino acids. The CDR3, as DNA: TGTGCCAGCAGCCCCCCCGGACAGATCAATGAGCAGTTCTTC. Translated: CASSPPGQINEQFF.

This sequence joins TRBV10-3 and TRBJ2-4; 7 nucleotides align to TRBD2. Trimming took 2 bases from V and 2 from J; bases not matched to a gene: 12. The CDR3 consists of 18 residues. Germline CDR1 ENHRY, CDR2 SYGVKD. The CDR3 coding sequence is TGTGCCATCAGTGAGCCCTTGGGCGGGAGTCAGTCCAAAAACATTCAGTACTTC. This codes for CAISEPLGGSQSKNIQYF.

The chain is built from TRBV27 and TRBJ1-5, with D unclear. The CDR3 consists of 16 residues. The V gene's germline CDR1 is MNHEY and CDR2 SMNVEV (reference sequence). Trimming pared 0 bases from V and 7 bases from J, leaving 16 bases between. CDR3: CASSLSPNPVGQPQHF. CDR3 DNA sequence: TGTGCCAGCAGTTTATCACCCAATCCAGTCGGGCAGCCCCAGCATTTT.

The chain has TRBV30 and TRBJ2-7, with D possibly being TRBD2 (5 bases). The CDR3 loop spans 11 amino acids. V lost 5 bases and J 3 bases, leaving 8 bases between the germline ends. The germline CDR1 and CDR2 sequences are GTSNPN and SVGIG (reference sequence). CDR3 sequence: CAWGLDYEQYF. The CDR3 bases are TGTGCCTGGGGACTGGACTACGAGCAGTACTTC.

The sample holds a few counts of this clone. This chain uses TRBV28 with TRBJ2-5; the match to TRBD1 covers 8 bases. The CDR3 consists of 15 residues. Germline V gene lookup returns CDR1 MDHEN and CDR2 SYDVKM. With 7 bases clipped from V and 4 bases from J, the junction kept 11 bases outside the gene matches. CDR3 residues: CASNGRGQGRETQYF. The CDR3 DNA sequence: TGTGCCAGCAACGGAAGAGGACAGGGCCGAGAGACCCAGTACTTC.

The V gene is TRBV29-1, the J gene TRBJ1-2; D gene unclear. In germline, CDR1 is SQVTM, CDR2 ANQGSEA. The CDR3 extends over 12 amino acids. V was shortened by 8 bases and J by 3 bases, with 13 bases between the two germline ends. CDR3 protein: CSTLAGDYGYTF. The CDR3, as DNA: TGCAGCACTTTGGCTGGAGACTATGGCTACACCTTC.

This clone has a handful of counts. The chain carries TRBV2 and TRBJ2-1; TRBD2 matches 11 bases. V trimming: 9 bases; J trimming: 8 bases; junction bases outside the gene matches: 9. CDR3 length: 14 residues. The germline CDR1 and CDR2 sequences are SNHLY and FYNNEI. The CDR3 reads CASNIAGGPYEQFF. CDR3 DNA sequence: TGTGCCAGTAATATAGCGGGAGGGCCGTATGAGCAGTTCTTC.

The chain has TRBV6-6 and TRBJ2-7, with 10 bases matching TRBD1. Trimming cost V 6 bases and J 7 bases; bases outside gene matches: 15. CDR3 length: 16 residues. The germline V gene has CDR1 MNHNY and CDR2 SVGAGI (reference sequence). The CDR3 DNA follows: TGTGCCAGCAGATTAAGCCCGGGACAGGGGACTTTGGAGCAGTACTTC. It encodes CASRLSPGQGTLEQYF.

The rearrangement links TRBV4-3 to TRBJ1-3; D gene unclear. CDR1 and CDR2 (germline): LGHNA, YSLEER. The V end was cut by 3 bases, the J end by 4 bases, with 7 bases between. The CDR3 is made up of 13 amino acids. DNA for the CDR3: TGCGCCAGCAGCCAGGGCAGGGGAAACACCATATATTTT. Translating gives CASSQGRGNTIYF.

J is TRBJ2-2 and V is TRBV27; 7 bases fit TRBD1. The V gene's germline CDR1 is MNHEY and CDR2 SMNVEV (reference sequence). The ends lost 6 bases at V and 5 bases at J; junction bases unmatched: 15. The CDR3 has 17 residues. The CDR3 protein is CASSSTLPGQLTGELFF. The CDR3, as DNA: TGTGCCAGCAGCTCCACACTCCCGGGACAGCTGACCGGGGAGCTGTTTTTT.

This clone was recorded at least ten times. This chain links TRBV2 with TRBJ1-3; 7 bases agree with TRBD1. Germline V lookup: CDR1 SNHLY, CDR2 FYNNEI. The CDR3 extends over 14 amino acids. With 6 bases clipped from V and 4 bases from J, the junction kept 6 bases outside the gene matches. CDR3 region: CASSVTGAGNTIYF. In DNA form, the CDR3 reads TGTGCCAGCAGCGTTACAGGGGCGGGAAACACCATATATTTT.

The chain combines TRBV7-9 with TRBJ1-3; D uncertain. The CDR3 is made up of 18 amino acids. The germline gives CDR1 SEHNR, CDR2 FQNEAQ (reference sequence). Trimming shortened V by 4 bases and J by 0 bases, and 19 bases separated the two germline ends. The CDR3 protein is CASSSVIDYSLSGNTIYF. The CDR3 DNA follows: TGTGCCAGCAGCTCCGTGATCGACTACAGCCTCTCTGGAAACACCATATATTTT. The full variable domain, completed using reference TRBV7-9 and TRBJ1-3, is DTGVSQNPRHKITKRGQNVTFRCDPISEHNRLYWYRQTLGQGPEFLTYFQNEAQLEKSRLLSDRFSAERPKGSFSTLEIQRTEQGDSAMYLCASSSVIDYSLSGNTIYFGEGSWLTVV.

This chain connects TRBV18 to TRBJ1-5; 7 nucleotides line up with TRBD1. V shed 4 bases and J 1 base; nucleotides not matched to a gene: 1. Germline values: CDR1 KGHSH, CDR2 LQKENI. The CDR3 consists of 14 residues. The CDR3 reads CASSLTGSNQPQHF. The CDR3 bases are TGTGCCAGCTCACTGACAGGGAGCAATCAGCCCCAGCATTTT.

The gene calls are TRBV7-6 and TRBJ2-3, with TRBD1 as a possible D gene (5 bases). Germline values: CDR1 SGHVS, CDR2 FNYEAQ. Trimming cost V 0 bases and J 4 bases, with 11 bases left between them. The CDR3 is 15 residues long. CDR3: CASSLADRGSDTQYF. The CDR3 DNA reads TGTGCCAGCAGCTTAGCTGATAGGGGTTCAGATACGCAGTATTTT.

The chain joins TRBV27 to TRBJ1-2; the D gene is possibly TRBD1 (5 bases). The CDR3 sequence is 14 residues long. V was cut by 0 bases and J by 3 bases, with 8 bases left in between. From germline, CDR1 is MNHEY and CDR2 SMNVEV (reference sequence). The CDR3, as DNA: TGTGCCAGCAGTTTATCCCCCAGGGACTATGGCTACACCTTC. Protein sequence: CASSLSPRDYGYTF.

V is TRBV27 and J is TRBJ1-5; D not certain. The germline gives CDR1 MNHEY, CDR2 SMNVEV (reference sequence). The CDR3 sequence is 12 residues long. The V and J ends lost 5 bases and 3 bases respectively, with 5 bases between them. The CDR3 region has the DNA TGTGCCAGCAGTCCTACCAATCAGCCCCAGCATTTT. Amino acids: CASSPTNQPQHF.

This clone came up once. The same CDR3 can be traced to other DNA sequences in this sample. J is TRBJ2-7 and V is TRBV28; D call uncertain. V lost 1 base to trimming and J lost 4 bases, with 11 bases between them. This CDR3 region has 14 residues. CDR1 is MDHEN and CDR2 is SYDVKM in the germline V gene. As DNA, the CDR3 is TGTGCCAGCAGTTTATTCGGAGACTCGTACGAGCAGTACTTC. It specifies CASSLFGDSYEQYF.